Below are 15 T cell receptor beta chains sequenced from a single sample in a study of blood T cells in healthy people across ages. A second roughly 6 to 12 cycle PCR used barcoded and J-beta primers. Each CDR3 protein gets one entry after TCRdb re-called the 5' RACE reads with MiXCR. Seen here are about 640,000 distinct CDR3 sequences, roughly 53% observed once, and the top ten hold roughly 34%. The sequenced sample was blood. The source of these receptors is a man between 60 and 70 years old in good health.

V usage is TRBV19 and J usage is TRBJ2-6; D is unclear. Germline CDR1 LNHDA, CDR2 SQIVND (reference sequence). This CDR3 has 15 amino acids. Trimming removed 4 bases at V and 5 bases at J, with 12 bases between. Here the CDR3 reads CASSSPLVRANVLTF. The CDR3 nucleotides read TGTGCCAGTAGTAGTCCATTGGTCAGGGCCAACGTCCTGACTTTC.

This clonotype occurred a few times. V gene TRBV19 combines with J gene TRBJ2-4; 7 positions match TRBD1. The closer fit of TRBJ2-7 to the DNA end suggests the J call may be wrong. The CDR3 extends over 14 amino acids. CDR1 is LNHDA and CDR2 is SQIVND in the germline V gene (reference sequence). The CDR3, as DNA: TGTGCCAGTAGTATTCAGGGGGTTCCCTACGAGCAGTACTTC. Translation gives CASSIQGVPYEQYF.

This chain links TRBV6-2 or TRBV6-3 with TRBJ2-1, with D maybe TRBD1 (6 bases). Germline V gene data show CDR1 as MNHEY and CDR2 as SVGEGT. This CDR3 contains 15 residues. Trimming took off 7 bases at V and 5 bases at J, with 18 bases between the two ends. Written as DNA, the CDR3 is TGTGCCAGCATAACTTTCCAGGGGCCAGACAATGAGCAGTTCTTC. It translates to CASITFQGPDNEQFF.

The chain uses TRBV5-1 and TRBJ2-1, with TRBD2 matching over 13 bases. CDR1 is SGHRS, CDR2 YFSETQ, per germline. Trimming cost V 0 bases and J 5 bases; bases outside gene matches: 2. This CDR3 has 16 amino acids. CDR3 DNA sequence: TGCGCCAGCAGCTTGGGAGGGACTAGCGGGGACAATGAGCAGTTCTTC. The encoded protein is CASSLGGTSGDNEQFF.

In this sample, this clonotype turned up a few times. The rearrangement joins TRBV11-2 to TRBJ2-4; D could derive from TRBD1 or TRBD2 (5 bases each). The CDR3 is 13 amino acids. Trimming shortened V by 5 bases and J by 5 bases, and 10 bases separated the two germline ends. Germline V gene lookup returns CDR1 SGHAT and CDR2 FQNNGV. CDR3 DNA: TGTGCCAGCAGCAAATCGGGACAAAACATTCAGTACTTC. Protein product: CASSKSGQNIQYF.

The rearrangement uses TRBV18 and TRBJ2-1; TRBD2 is a possible D gene (5 bases). Germline V CDR1 and CDR2: KGHSH, LQKENI. The CDR3 consists of 17 residues. The V and J ends lost 2 bases and 0 bases respectively, with 14 bases between them. CDR3 sequence reads: CASSPAVGASSYNEQFF. The CDR3 DNA follows: TGTGCCAGCTCACCAGCCGTGGGAGCCAGCTCCTACAATGAGCAGTTCTTC. Full variable domain (rest looked up from reference TRBV18 and TRBJ2-1): NAGVMQNPRHLVRRRGQEARLRCSPMKGHSHVYWYRQLPEEGLKFMVYLQKENIIDESGMPKERFSAEFPKEGPSILRIQQVVRGDSAAYFCASSPAVGASSYNEQFFGPGTRLTVL.

The rearrangement links TRBV12-3 or TRBV12-4 to TRBJ1-6; D gene uncertain. The V gene lost 6 bases and the J gene lost 11 bases, with 17 bases spanning the gap. CDR3 size: 14 residues. CDR3: CASSPTGGPAPLHF. The CDR3 nucleotides read TGTGCCAGCAGCCCGACGGGAGGGCCAGCACCCCTCCACTTT.

The genes are TRBV7-7 and TRBJ2-1; the D is unclear. The germline V and J ends were trimmed by 5 bases and 0 bases, with 11 bases remaining between them. The CDR3 runs to 15 residues. Germline CDR1 SSHAT, CDR2 FNYEAQ (reference sequence). This chain's CDR3 is CASSPLSNSYNEQFF. The CDR3 nucleotides read TGTGCCAGCAGCCCCCTTAGCAACTCCTACAATGAGCAGTTCTTC. The whole variable domain, filled in from reference TRBV7-7 and TRBJ2-1, reads GAGVSQSPRYKVTKRGQDVTLRCDPISSHATLYWYQQALGQGPEFLTYFNYEAQPDKSGLPSDRFSAERPEGSISTLTIQRTEQRDSAMYRCASSPLSNSYNEQFFGPGTRLTVL.

The genes are TRBV29-1 and TRBJ2-5, with 8 bases lining up with TRBD1. The end of the DNA fits TRBJ2-7 better, so the J call may be wrong. The germline V gene encodes CDR1 SQVTM and CDR2 ANQGSEA. This CDR3 comprises 13 residues. The CDR3 loop reads CSVLTGTGVEQYF. The CDR3 DNA follows: TGCAGCGTTTTAACCGGGACAGGCGTCGAGCAGTACTTC.

The J gene is TRBJ2-3, the V gene TRBV7-2; 9 bases are a match to TRBD1. CDR1 is SGHTA, CDR2 FQGNSA, per germline. The CDR3 sequence is 14 residues long. V lost 4 bases and J lost 6; bases outside the gene matches: 5. CDR3 region: CASSYRGPMDTQYF. The CDR3 DNA sequence: TGTGCCAGCAGCTACAGGGGGCCGATGGATACGCAGTATTTT.

The table lists this clonotype with a few counts. The chain joins TRBV20-1 to TRBJ2-7; unclear D gene. Per the germline V gene, CDR1 is DFQATT and CDR2 is SNEGSKA (reference sequence). This CDR3 comprises 14 residues. V lost 5 bases and J lost 1, with 15 bases in between. CDR3 in amino acids: CSAPPLYKSYEQYF. The CDR3 DNA follows: TGCAGTGCTCCCCCCCTTTACAAGTCCTACGAGCAGTACTTC.

This clonotype came up once. The chain has TRBV7-9 and TRBJ2-2; D perhaps matches TRBD2 (6 bases). This CDR3 is built from 16 residues. V was cut by 4 bases and J by 3 bases, with 15 bases left in between. CDR1 SEHNR and CDR2 FQNEAQ come from the germline V gene (reference sequence). The DNA for the CDR3 is TGTGCCAGCAGCTCGAATCGGGACTCCGACACCGGGGAGCTGTTTTTT. Residues: CASSSNRDSDTGELFF.

This clonotype was found a few times. The chain has TRBV10-2 and TRBJ2-1; D unclear. The CDR3 has 13 residues. Trimming stripped 4 bases from V and 7 bases from J, with 11 bases between. Germline V gene sequence: CDR1 WSHSY, CDR2 SAAADI. CDR3 nucleotide sequence: TGCGCCAGCAGTGTGGCGGCTAGGAATGAGCAGTTCTTC. Translated: CASSVAARNEQFF.

This chain joins TRBV27 and TRBJ2-3; perhaps TRBD2 as D (5 bases). This CDR3 has 17 residues. V lost 2 bases and J 3 bases, leaving 18 bases between the germline ends. Germline CDR1 is MNHEY and CDR2 is SMNVEV (reference sequence). The CDR3 spells CASSLQARLGGTDTQYF. The CDR3 DNA is TGTGCCAGCAGTTTACAGGCCCGCCTTGGCGGGACAGATACGCAGTATTTT.

The CDR3 sequence is CAISERQGPYEQYF. The CDR3 DNA reads as TGTGCCATCAGTGAGAGACAGGGGCCCTACGAGCAGTACTTC. This rearrangement joins TRBV10-3 to TRBJ2-7; 8 bases fit TRBD1. J lost 2 bases, V lost 2 bases, and 2 bases had no gene match. Germline V gene sequence: CDR1 ENHRY, CDR2 SYGVKD. The CDR3 has 14 residues.